These 27 T cell receptor beta chains came from one sample sequenced in a study of blood T cell repertoires in COVID-19. TCRdb keeps only in-frame clones here, not all; method: immunoSEQ multiplex PCR. The table includes under 150,000 clones, less than 90% detected once. Sequenced: peripheral blood. Every receptor here comes from a man aged 60-69 years with acute or convalescent COVID-19.

The V and J genes are TRBV7-3 and TRBJ2-2, with 8 bases that match TRBD1. V dropped 2 bases and J dropped 5; count of bases not matched to a gene: 10. Germline lookup yields CDR1 SGHTA and CDR2 FQGTGA. CDR3 length: 17 amino acids. The CDR3 here is CASSLLPQGARTGELFF. As DNA, the CDR3 is TGTGCCAGCAGCTTACTACCCCAGGGGGCAAGGACCGGGGAGCTGTTTTTT.

The V gene is TRBV2, the J gene TRBJ2-6; 8 bases match TRBD1. Germline V gene data show CDR1 as SNHLY and CDR2 as FYNNEI. After removal of 4 bases from V and 4 bases from J, the junction contained 0 bases not matched to a gene. This CDR3 has 14 residues. This chain's CDR3 is CASSGTGGANVLTF. Written as DNA, the CDR3 is TGTGCCAGCAGTGGGACAGGGGGGGCCAACGTCCTGACTTTC.

A word on this clone: Different DNA sequences within this sample yield the same CDR3. This chain uses TRBV6-5 with TRBJ1-5; D gene unclear. Per germline, CDR1 MNHEY and CDR2 SVGAGI. Trimming stripped 5 bases from V and 4 bases from J, with 9 bases between. This CDR3 spans 13 amino acids. CDR3: CASSRSPNQPQHF. CDR3 nucleotide sequence: TGTGCCAGCAGTCGGTCTCCTAATCAGCCCCAGCATTTT.

For the CDR3, the DNA is TGTGCCAGCAGCTACGGACTTCTTGGCTCTGGAAACACCATATATTTT. Protein: CASSYGLLGSGNTIYF. The rearrangement uses TRBV5-4 and TRBJ1-3; no firm D call. The CDR3 runs 16 residues. Trimming took 3 bases from V and 0 from J, leaving 13 bases between them. Germline V gene lookup returns CDR1 SGHNT and CDR2 YYREEE (reference sequence).

The V gene is TRBV11-2, the J gene TRBJ1-3; possible D gene TRBD1, 5 bases. The length of the CDR3 is 16 residues. With 3 bases removed from V and 2 bases from J, the gap between germline ends came to 14 bases. Per the germline V gene, CDR1 is SGHAT and CDR2 is FQNNGV. The CDR3 sequence is CASSFGTPSAGNTIYF. The CDR3 nucleotides are TGTGCCAGCAGCTTTGGGACTCCATCGGCTGGAAACACCATATATTTT.

J is TRBJ1-5 and V is TRBV15, with D unresolved. The CDR3 covers 17 residues. Germline V lookup: CDR1 LNHNV, CDR2 YYDKDF (reference sequence). Deletions cut 2 bases from V and 3 bases from J, with 17 bases between. CDR3 coding DNA: TGTGCCACCAGCAGAACGAAGGGAGCGCTCACCAATCAGCCCCAGCATTTT. Amino acids: CATSRTKGALTNQPQHF.

The chain uses TRBV6-5 and TRBJ1-3; the match to TRBD1 covers 7 bases. Germline loops: CDR1 MNHEY, CDR2 SVGAGI. The CDR3 has 13 residues. V lost 8 bases, J lost 4 bases, and 5 bases stayed unmatched. DNA of the CDR3: TGTGCCAGCGAGGGGGCGGGAGGAAACACCATATATTTT. This codes for CASEGAGGNTIYF.

This chain links TRBV4-1 with TRBJ2-4; 7 bases fit TRBD2. The CDR3 sequence is 16 residues long. Germline V gives CDR1 MGHRA, CDR2 YSYEKL. V lost 1 base, J lost 3 bases, and 6 bases stayed unmatched. The DNA of the CDR3 is TGCGCCAGCAGCCAAGTAGCTAGCGGACTCAAAAACATTCAGTACTTC. Translating it yields CASSQVASGLKNIQYF.

V is TRBV10-3 and J is TRBJ2-7; 10 bases fit TRBD1. Germline assignment: CDR1 ENHRY and CDR2 SYGVKD. V trimming: 9 bases; J trimming: 3 bases; junction bases outside the gene matches: 2. The CDR3 is made up of 12 amino acids. The CDR3, as DNA: TGTGCCATGAGGGACAGGGGCTACGAGCAGTACTTC. As protein: CAMRDRGYEQYF.

This chain connects TRBV28 to TRBJ2-3; TRBD1 agrees at 7 bases. V lost 5 bases to trimming and J lost 5 bases; unmatched junction nucleotides: 4. Germline V CDR1 and CDR2: MDHEN, SYDVKM. This CDR3 region has 13 residues. CDR3 loop: CASSTRQGDTQYF. CDR3 nucleotide sequence: TGTGCCAGCAGTACCCGACAGGGAGATACGCAGTATTTT.

The V call is TRBV27, the J call TRBJ1-1; 7 bases fit TRBD1. The CDR3 extends over 13 amino acids. With 3 bases clipped from V and 7 bases from J, the junction kept 5 bases outside the gene matches. Germline V gives CDR1 MNHEY, CDR2 SMNVEV (reference sequence). CDR3 loop: CASSFGTDIEAFF. CDR3 DNA sequence: TGTGCCAGCAGTTTCGGGACAGATATTGAAGCTTTCTTT.

The rearrangement uses TRBV7-7 and TRBJ2-4; the D gene is possibly TRBD1 (6 bases). V dropped 5 bases and J dropped 2 bases, with 25 bases sitting between them. Germline CDR1 is SSHAT and CDR2 is FNYEAQ (reference sequence). This CDR3 region has 19 residues. CDR3 bases: TGTGCCAGCAGCCACGGTCCCGGGACAACCCCGGGAACCAAAAACATTCAGTACTTC. Translated, it gives CASSHGPGTTPGTKNIQYF.

The chain combines TRBV3-1 (or the pseudogene TRBV3-2) with TRBJ2-5; 12 nucleotides align to TRBD2. CDR3 size: 16 residues. The V and J ends lost 4 bases and 0 bases, in that order; junction bases with no gene match: 3. CDR1 and CDR2 from the germline V gene are LGHDT and YNNKEL (reference sequence). The chain's CDR3 is CASSPGLAGYQETQYF. The CDR3 nucleotides read TGTGCCAGCAGCCCAGGACTAGCGGGGTACCAAGAGACCCAGTACTTC.

The chain combines TRBV7-3 with TRBJ2-2; a possible D gene is TRBD2 (6 bases). This CDR3 region has 16 residues. Trimming took off 1 base at V and 6 bases at J, with 15 bases between the two ends. CDR1 is SGHTA, CDR2 FQGTGA, per germline. This chain's CDR3 is CASSLNPGRMAGELFF. Written as DNA, the CDR3 is TGTGCCAGCAGCTTAAATCCAGGGAGGATGGCCGGGGAGCTGTTTTTT.

V gene TRBV3-1 (or the pseudogene TRBV3-2) combines with J gene TRBJ2-7; weak D call: TRBD1 (6 bases). Germline values: CDR1 LGHDT, CDR2 YNNKEL (reference sequence). The ends were cut back, 2 bases at V and 6 bases at J, with 11 bases in the middle. The CDR3 totals 13 residues. In DNA, the CDR3 is TGTGCCAGCAGCCAACCGACAGGTGTCGAGCAGTACTTC. It codes for CASSQPTGVEQYF.

V and J are TRBV24-1 and TRBJ1-5; TRBD1 is a possible D gene (6 bases). V was trimmed by 9 bases and J by 4 bases, leaving 15 bases between them. This CDR3 has 14 amino acids. Per the germline V gene, CDR1 is KGHDR and CDR2 is SFDVKD. CDR3 amino acids: CATPSADRNQPQHF. The CDR3 DNA follows: TGTGCCACCCCCTCAGCAGACAGGAATCAGCCCCAGCATTTT.

This rearrangement joins TRBV7-9 to TRBJ2-7, with 8 bases aligning to TRBD1. V lost 5 bases to trimming and J lost 2 bases; unmatched junction nucleotides: 5. The CDR3 loop spans 14 amino acids. Germline values: CDR1 SEHNR, CDR2 FQNEAQ (reference sequence). This CDR3 is CASSAQTGAYEQYF. CDR3 in DNA: TGTGCCAGCAGCGCCCAGACAGGGGCCTACGAGCAGTACTTC.

This rearrangement joins TRBV11-2 to TRBJ2-1; 12 nucleotides agree with TRBD2. The germline V gene encodes CDR1 SGHAT and CDR2 FQNNGV. V was clipped by 3 bases and J by 2 bases; unmatched bases: 5. The CDR3 consists of 17 residues. The CDR3 DNA is TGTGCCAGCAGCTTGGGGACTAGCGGGCCCCCCTACAATGAGCAGTTCTTC. This codes for CASSLGTSGPPYNEQFF.

This clone has a single count. The rearrangement links TRBV5-1 to TRBJ1-2, with D hard to call. This CDR3 comprises 13 residues. The germline gives CDR1 SGHRS, CDR2 YFSETQ. V was trimmed by 0 bases and J by 8 bases, leaving 11 bases between them. CDR3 nucleotide sequence: TGCGCCAGCAGCTTGGGTCTGGGGAGGGGCTACACCTTC. The encoded protein is CASSLGLGRGYTF.

The rearrangement uses TRBV4-1 and TRBJ1-4, with D tentatively TRBD1 (5 bases). V lost 4 bases, J lost 8 bases, and 17 bases lay in between. CDR1 and CDR2 (germline): MGHRA, YSYEKL. The CDR3 contains 15 residues. CDR3 nucleotides: TGCGCCAGCAGCCCCCCAGGGTCCGGCGCGGAAAAACTGTTTTTT. Translating it yields CASSPPGSGAEKLFF.

The chain couples TRBV7-8 to TRBJ1-2; D gene uncertain. This CDR3 region has 14 residues. Trimming cost V 1 base and J 7 bases, with 13 bases left between them. From germline, CDR1 is SGHVS and CDR2 FQNEAQ. In nucleotides, the CDR3 is TGTGCCAGCAGCTTAGGGCGCGGTGATTCTGGCTACACCTTC. It specifies CASSLGRGDSGYTF. Drawing the rest from reference TRBV7-8 and TRBJ1-2, the complete variable domain is GAGVSQSPRYKVAKRGQDVALRCDPISGHVSLFWYQQALGQGPEFLTYFQNEAQLDKSGLPSDRFFAERPEGSVSTLKIQRTQQEDSAVYLCASSLGRGDSGYTFGSGTRLTVV.

V is TRBV2 and J is TRBJ2-5, with TRBD1 matching 7 bases. Per the germline V gene, CDR1 is SNHLY and CDR2 is FYNNEI. V lost 6 bases, J lost 2 bases, and 9 bases stayed unmatched. The CDR3 covers 15 residues. CDR3 nucleotides: TGTGCCAGCAGCGCCCTGGGCAGGGGGCAAGAGACCCAGTACTTC. It yields the protein CASSALGRGQETQYF.

V usage is TRBV30 and J usage is TRBJ1-1, with D hard to call. Germline CDR1 is GTSNPN and CDR2 is SVGIG (reference sequence). The CDR3 consists of 14 residues. V shed 0 bases and J shed 0 bases, with 8 bases lying between them. The CDR3 spells CAWSVNSLNTEAFF. The CDR3 nucleotides are TGTGCCTGGAGTGTAAACAGCTTGAACACTGAAGCTTTCTTT.

The rearrangement joins TRBV29-1 to TRBJ1-2, with 9 positions matching TRBD1. The CDR3 covers 14 residues. V lost 4 bases and J lost 5; bases outside the gene matches: 8. Germline V gene lookup returns CDR1 SQVTM and CDR2 ANQGSEA. The CDR3 sequence: CSVVIGGQGYGYTF. DNA of the CDR3: TGCAGCGTTGTAATCGGCGGACAGGGGTATGGCTACACCTTC.

The chain joins TRBV12-3 or TRBV12-4 to TRBJ2-7; tentative D call: TRBD2 (5 bases). V lost 5 bases and J lost 6, with 11 bases in between. The CDR3 length is 12 residues. CDR3: CASSTGNAEQYF. CDR3 nucleotides: TGTGCCAGCAGTACGGGGAACGCCGAGCAGTACTTC.

The chain has TRBV6-6 and TRBJ2-3; 13 bases fit TRBD2. V trimming: 5 bases; J trimming: 9 bases; junction bases outside the gene matches: 8. Germline CDR1 MNHNY, CDR2 SVGAGI (reference sequence). CDR3 length: 15 amino acids. In DNA form, the CDR3 reads TGTGCCAGCAGTACCCGGACTAGCGGGAGTGACACGCAGTATTTT. It translates to CASSTRTSGSDTQYF.

The rearrangement uses TRBV6-1 and TRBJ1-5; 8 bases are shared with TRBD1. CDR1 MNHNS and CDR2 SASEGT come from the germline V gene. CDR3 length equals 15 residues. The J segment lost 6 bases and the V segment lost 5 bases, leaving 9 bases of the junction unmatched. The CDR3: CASSFPPTGGQPQHF. The CDR3 region has the DNA TGTGCCAGCAGTTTCCCACCCACAGGGGGTCAGCCCCAGCATTTT.